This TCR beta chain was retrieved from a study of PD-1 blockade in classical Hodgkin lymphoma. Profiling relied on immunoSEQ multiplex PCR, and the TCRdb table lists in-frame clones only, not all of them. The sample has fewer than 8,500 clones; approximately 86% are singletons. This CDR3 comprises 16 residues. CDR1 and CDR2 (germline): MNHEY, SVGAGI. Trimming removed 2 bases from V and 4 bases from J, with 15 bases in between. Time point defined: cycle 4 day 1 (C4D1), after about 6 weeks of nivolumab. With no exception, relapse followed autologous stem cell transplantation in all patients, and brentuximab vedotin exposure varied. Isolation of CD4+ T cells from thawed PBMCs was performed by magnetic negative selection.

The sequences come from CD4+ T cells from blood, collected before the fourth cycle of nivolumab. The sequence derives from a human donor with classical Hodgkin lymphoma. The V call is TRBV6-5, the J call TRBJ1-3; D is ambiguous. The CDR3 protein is CASSYSAISSGNTIYF. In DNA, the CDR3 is TGTGCCAGCAGTTACAGTGCTATCTCTTCCGGAAACACCATATATTTT.